The T cell receptor (beta chain) described here comes from a study of tumor-infiltrating lymphocytes in primary liver carcinoma. Findings of the study overall: Only about 8-25% of top clones were detected in all five tumor regions.

This CDR3 has 15 amino acids. Germline V gene sequence: CDR1 MNHEY, CDR2 SVGAGI. A remark on this clonotype: Its specificity is unknown. One junction end disagrees with the germline gene, perhaps due to a read error.

Starting material of 400 to 600 ng total RNA yielded TCR beta cDNA via a constant-region primer. The TCR beta library was amplified through three nested multiplex PCR rounds in a modified ARM-PCR procedure. TRBV1-TRBV30 forward primers paired with a C-beta reverse primer were used in the first two PCR rounds, which ran about 11 cycles each. TCRdb re-called the multiplex PCR reads with MiXCR, one entry per CDR3 protein. The table records 100,000 or so distinct CDR3 sequences, roughly 80% of them present only once. Co-extraction of both nucleic acids (RNA and DNA) used about 20-34 mg of unsorted bulk tissue. Every tumor contributed samples taken at five separate regions.

Sequencing was performed on liver tumor tissue from sampling region 3. As to subset: tumor region T3, left-lateral pole. This chain links TRBV6-5 with TRBJ2-1; 7 bases are a match to TRBD2. The sequence was obtained from a man between 40 and 49 years old with primary liver carcinoma and hepatitis B virus infection. This CDR3 reads CASSYSEGGPGERFF. The CDR3 coding sequence is TGTGCCAGCAGTTACTCTGAGGGAGGGCCTGGTGAGCGGTTCTTC.